Below, one T cell receptor beta chain is given with its context. Its antigen is as yet unknown. The sample originates from a study of yellow fever vaccine responses in identical twins. TCRdb reprocessed the RT-PCR reads with MiXCR, giving one entry per CDR3 protein. The sample contains 4,500 or so distinct CDR3 sequences, 65% to 90% of which appear only once. Points from the study as a whole: Reportedly, twins' vaccine T cell responses looked partly convergent and partly personalized.

This CDR3 spans 16 amino acids. CDR1 and CDR2 from the germline V gene are LGHNA and YNFKEQ. With 0 bases removed from V and 0 bases from J, the gap between germline ends came to 6 bases. This material consisted of T cells from blood (PBMCs), unsorted or a sorted subset (not recorded which), taken before or after yellow fever vaccination (not recorded which). The chain employs TRBV4-2 and TRBJ2-6; no clear D gene. The source of this sequence is a woman aged 18 to 35 who received the yellow fever vaccine. The CDR3 is CASSQDGVSGANVLTF. The CDR3 DNA is TGTGCCAGCAGCCAAGACGGTGTCTCTGGGGCCAACGTCCTGACTTTC.